This TCR beta chain was found in a study of cytomegalovirus exposure and HLA in healthy donors. This CDR3 region has 15 residues. Trimming removed 6 bases from V and 0 bases from J, with 11 bases in between. Germline lookup yields CDR1 MNHNS and CDR2 SASEGT. The primer mix had 60 Vbeta and 13 Jbeta primers. Produced via immunoSEQ multiplex PCR; TCRdb's table is partial and in-frame only. The sample gives about 250,000 clones, roughly 70% of which show up once; approximately 2.3% is in the top ten. V usage is TRBV6-1 and J usage is TRBJ2-2, with D uncertain. The TCR originated in a female donor in good health and CMV-seronegative. Sequenced input: PBMCs. The CDR3 protein is CASSPGVANTGELFF. For the CDR3, the DNA is TGTGCCAGCAGCCCCGGAGTGGCGAACACCGGGGAGCTGTTTTTT.